Listed here are 5 T cell receptor beta chains from one sample, sequenced in a study of blood T cell repertoires in COVID-19. Only in-frame clones appear in the TCRdb table, and some are missing; sequencing was by immunoSEQ multiplex PCR. The sample has approximately 280,000 clones, around nine tenths seen once. The material sequenced was peripheral blood. Receptors were obtained from a man aged 45-65 years with acute or convalescent COVID-19.

J is TRBJ2-5 and V is TRBV18, with 10 bases lining up with TRBD1. CDR3 length equals 14 residues. Germline trimming cut 3 bases from V and 4 bases from J; bases unmatched to any gene: 2. Germline CDR1 and CDR2: KGHSH and LQKENI. CDR3 nucleotides: TGTGCCAGCTCACCCGGGACAGGGGTAGAGACCCAGTACTTC. This encodes CASSPGTGVETQYF.

This chain's CDR3 is CAWSGLADNEQFF. CDR3 bases: TGTGCCTGGAGTGGTTTAGCGGACAATGAGCAGTTCTTC. The V call is TRBV30, the J call TRBJ2-1, with a possible D match to TRBD2 (6 bases). Germline-derived CDR1 and CDR2 are GTSNPN and SVGIG (reference sequence). The V end lost 1 base, the J end lost 5 bases, and 9 bases lay between the germline ends. This CDR3 is 13 amino acids long.

This chain links TRBV7-3 with TRBJ2-3; D possibly corresponds to TRBD1 (6 bases). This CDR3 is 14 amino acids long. V was clipped by 3 bases and J by 2 bases, with 9 bases between them. The V gene's germline CDR1 is SGHTA and CDR2 FQGTGA. CDR3 residues: CASSFRTATDTQYF. CDR3 nucleotides: TGTGCCAGCAGCTTTAGGACAGCCACAGATACGCAGTATTTT.

The V and J genes are TRBV20-1 and TRBJ2-7; D possibly corresponds to TRBD2 (6 bases). Germline CDR1 DFQATT, CDR2 SNEGSKA (reference sequence). This CDR3 spans 11 amino acids. V was shortened by 6 bases and J by 7 bases, with 13 bases between the two germline ends. The CDR3 region has the DNA TGCAGTGCCCCCATTGGGGGGGAGCAGTACTTC. Encoded protein: CSAPIGGEQYF.

V gene TRBV3-1 (or the pseudogene TRBV3-2) combines with J gene TRBJ2-2; the match to TRBD2 covers 12 bases. This CDR3 has 18 amino acids. The V and J ends lost 3 bases and 5 bases, in that order; junction bases with no gene match: 10. In germline, CDR1 is LGHDT, CDR2 YNNKEL (reference sequence). The CDR3 sequence is CASSQPRLAGGGTGELFF. CDR3 DNA sequence: TGTGCCAGCAGCCAGCCGCGGCTAGCGGGGGGGGGAACCGGGGAGCTGTTTTTT.